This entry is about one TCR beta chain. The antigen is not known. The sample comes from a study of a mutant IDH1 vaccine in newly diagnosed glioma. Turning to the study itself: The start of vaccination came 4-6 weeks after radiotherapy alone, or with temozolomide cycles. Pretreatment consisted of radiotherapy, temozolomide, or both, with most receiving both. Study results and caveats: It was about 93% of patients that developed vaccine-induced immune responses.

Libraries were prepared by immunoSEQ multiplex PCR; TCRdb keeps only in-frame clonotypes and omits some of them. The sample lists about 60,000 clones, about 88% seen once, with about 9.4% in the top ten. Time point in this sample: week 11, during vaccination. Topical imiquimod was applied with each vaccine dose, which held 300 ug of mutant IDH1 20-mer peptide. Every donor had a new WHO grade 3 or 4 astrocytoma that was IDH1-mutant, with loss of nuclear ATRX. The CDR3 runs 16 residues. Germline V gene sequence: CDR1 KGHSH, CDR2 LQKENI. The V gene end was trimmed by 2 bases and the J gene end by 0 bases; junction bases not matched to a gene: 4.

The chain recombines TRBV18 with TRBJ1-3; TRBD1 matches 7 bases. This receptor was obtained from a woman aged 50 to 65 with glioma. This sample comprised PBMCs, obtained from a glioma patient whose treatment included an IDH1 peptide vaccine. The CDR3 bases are TGTGCCAGCTCACCATGGGGACAGCCCTCTGGAAACACCATATATTTT. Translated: CASSPWGQPSGNTIYF.